Listed here are 5 T cell receptor beta chains from one sample, sequenced in a study of blood T cell repertoires in COVID-19. Sequenced by immunoSEQ multiplex PCR; TCRdb stores in-frame clones only, minus some. Here the sample spans 16,000 or so clones, roughly nine tenths being singletons. Sequencing was carried out using peripheral blood. The receptors here all came from an elderly man with acute or convalescent COVID-19.

V and J are TRBV6-4 and TRBJ2-7, with a possible D match to TRBD1 (6 bases). Germline V gene sequence: CDR1 MRHNA, CDR2 SNTAGT. The CDR3 extends over 15 amino acids. The V end was cut by 7 bases, the J end by 3 bases, with 19 bases between. The DNA for the CDR3 is TGTGCCAGCACTCCTAAGGGGGATGGAGGCTACGAGCAGTACTTC. Its protein product is CASTPKGDGGYEQYF.

This clone appeared a single time. Written as DNA, the CDR3 is TGTGCCAGCAGTATACTAGGGAATGAGCAGTTCTTC. Translated, it gives CASSILGNEQFF. The rearrangement uses TRBV27 and TRBJ2-1; TRBD2 might be the D (5 bases). Germline loops: CDR1 MNHEY, CDR2 SMNVEV (reference sequence). V lost 5 bases, J lost 7 bases, and 9 bases lay in between. The CDR3 loop spans 12 amino acids.

The genes are TRBV12-5 and TRBJ1-5; D call uncertain. The V end was cut by 1 base, the J end by 6 bases, with 10 bases between. The length of the CDR3 is 14 residues. The V gene's germline CDR1 is LGHNT and CDR2 FRNRAP. CDR3 in amino acids: CASGLGGNSQPQHF. CDR3 sequence (DNA): TGTGCTAGTGGTTTGGGAGGGAACAGTCAGCCCCAGCATTTT.

This sequence joins TRBV19 and TRBJ1-2; 11 nucleotides align to TRBD1. Germline trimming cut 7 bases from V and 7 bases from J; bases unmatched to any gene: 11. Germline assignment: CDR1 LNHDA and CDR2 SQIVND (reference sequence). The CDR3 loop spans 15 amino acids. The CDR3 loop is CASTADRGLHSGYTF. For the CDR3, the DNA is TGTGCCAGTACTGCGGACAGGGGGCTTCACAGTGGCTACACCTTC.

The genes are TRBV6-5 and TRBJ2-1; perhaps TRBD2 as D (5 bases). The CDR3 has 15 residues. The germline V gene encodes CDR1 MNHEY and CDR2 SVGAGI. V was shortened by 0 bases and J by 7 bases, with 13 bases between the two germline ends. CDR3 amino acids: CASSYSSGTINEQFF. The CDR3 nucleotides read TGTGCCAGCAGTTACTCTTCGGGAACGATTAATGAGCAGTTCTTC.